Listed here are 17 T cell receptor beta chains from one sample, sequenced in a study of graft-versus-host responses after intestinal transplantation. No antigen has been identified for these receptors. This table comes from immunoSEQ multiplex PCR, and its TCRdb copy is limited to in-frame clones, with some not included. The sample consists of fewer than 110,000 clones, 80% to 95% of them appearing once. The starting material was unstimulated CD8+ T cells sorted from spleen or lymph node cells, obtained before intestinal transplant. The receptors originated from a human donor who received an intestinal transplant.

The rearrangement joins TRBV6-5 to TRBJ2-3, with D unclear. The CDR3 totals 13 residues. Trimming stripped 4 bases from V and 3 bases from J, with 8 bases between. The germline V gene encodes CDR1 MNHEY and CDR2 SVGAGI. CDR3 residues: CASSLGPTDTQYF. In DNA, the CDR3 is TGTGCCAGCAGTTTAGGACCTACAGATACGCAGTATTTT.

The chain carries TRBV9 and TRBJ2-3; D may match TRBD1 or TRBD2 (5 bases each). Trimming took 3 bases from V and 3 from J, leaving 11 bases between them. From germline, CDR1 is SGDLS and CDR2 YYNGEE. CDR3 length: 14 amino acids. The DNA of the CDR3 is TGTGCCAGCAGCGGGGGGTATGGGACAGATACGCAGTATTTT. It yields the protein CASSGGYGTDTQYF.

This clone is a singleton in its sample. CDR3 bases: TGTGCCAGCAGCGGACCGGACGGATTTCACACAGATACGCAGTATTTT. This sequence encodes CASSGPDGFHTDTQYF. The gene calls are TRBV9 and TRBJ2-3; D is uncertain. The CDR3 totals 16 residues. V lost 3 bases and J 2 bases, leaving 16 bases between the germline ends. Per the germline V gene, CDR1 is SGDLS and CDR2 is YYNGEE.

CDR3 DNA sequence: TGTGCCAGCAGTTTTGGGGGCCCGTTCTATGGCTACACCTTC. Protein sequence: CASSFGGPFYGYTF. This chain joins TRBV27 and TRBJ1-2, with D possibly matching TRBD1 (6 bases). Trimming removed 3 bases at V and 4 bases at J, with 12 bases between. CDR3 length: 14 residues. Per germline, CDR1 MNHEY and CDR2 SMNVEV (reference sequence).

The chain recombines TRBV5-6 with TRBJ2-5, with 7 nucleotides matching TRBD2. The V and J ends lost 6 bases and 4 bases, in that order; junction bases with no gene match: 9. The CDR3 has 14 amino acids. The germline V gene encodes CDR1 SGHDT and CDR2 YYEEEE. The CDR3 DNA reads TGTGCCAGCAACGACTGGGGGGGATCAGAGACCCAGTACTTC. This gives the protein CASNDWGGSETQYF.

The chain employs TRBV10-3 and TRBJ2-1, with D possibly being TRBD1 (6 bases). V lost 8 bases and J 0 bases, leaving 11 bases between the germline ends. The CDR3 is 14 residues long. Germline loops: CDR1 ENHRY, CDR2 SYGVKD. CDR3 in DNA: TGTGCCATCCGCCCGGACAGCTCCTACAATGAGCAGTTCTTC. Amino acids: CAIRPDSSYNEQFF.

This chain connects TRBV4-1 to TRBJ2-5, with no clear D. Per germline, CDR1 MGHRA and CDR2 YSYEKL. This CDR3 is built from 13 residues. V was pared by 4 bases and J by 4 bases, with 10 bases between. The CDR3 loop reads CASSLRQRETQYF. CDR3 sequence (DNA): TGCGCCAGCAGCCTACGTCAGAGAGAGACCCAGTACTTC.

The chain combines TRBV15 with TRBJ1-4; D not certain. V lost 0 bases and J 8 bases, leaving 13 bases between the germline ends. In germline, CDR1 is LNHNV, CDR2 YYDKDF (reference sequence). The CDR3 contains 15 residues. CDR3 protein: CATSRDTMGEEKLFF. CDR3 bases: TGTGCCACCAGCAGAGATACGATGGGCGAGGAAAAACTGTTTTTT.

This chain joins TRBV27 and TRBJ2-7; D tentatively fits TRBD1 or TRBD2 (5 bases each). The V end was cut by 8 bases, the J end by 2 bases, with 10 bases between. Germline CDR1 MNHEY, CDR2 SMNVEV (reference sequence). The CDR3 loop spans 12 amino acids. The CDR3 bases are TGTGCCAGCGGGGGTGGGCCCTACGAGCAGTACTTC. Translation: CASGGGPYEQYF.

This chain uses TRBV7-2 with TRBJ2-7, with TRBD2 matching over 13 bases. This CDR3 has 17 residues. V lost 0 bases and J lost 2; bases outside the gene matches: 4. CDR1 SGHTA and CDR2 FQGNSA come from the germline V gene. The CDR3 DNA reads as TGTGCCAGCAGCTTAGCACTAGCGGGGGGGCCCCCCTACGAGCAGTACTTC. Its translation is CASSLALAGGPPYEQYF.

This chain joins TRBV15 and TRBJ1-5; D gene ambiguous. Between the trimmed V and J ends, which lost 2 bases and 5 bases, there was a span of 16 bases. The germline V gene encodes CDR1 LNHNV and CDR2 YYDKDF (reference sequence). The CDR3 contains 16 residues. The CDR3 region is CATSRREGIGYQPQHF. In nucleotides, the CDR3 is TGTGCCACCAGCAGACGGGAGGGCATAGGGTATCAGCCCCAGCATTTT.

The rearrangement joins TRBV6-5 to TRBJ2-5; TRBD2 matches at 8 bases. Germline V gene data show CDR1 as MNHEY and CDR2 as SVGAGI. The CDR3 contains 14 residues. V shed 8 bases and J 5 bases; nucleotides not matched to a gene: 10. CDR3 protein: CASSRPGGVETQYF. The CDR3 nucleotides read TGTGCCAGCTCCCGCCCCGGGGGGGTGGAGACCCAGTACTTC.

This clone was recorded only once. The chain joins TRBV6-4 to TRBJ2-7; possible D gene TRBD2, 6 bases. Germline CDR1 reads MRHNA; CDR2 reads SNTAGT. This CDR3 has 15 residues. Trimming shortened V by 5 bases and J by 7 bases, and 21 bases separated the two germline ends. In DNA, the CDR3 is TGTGCCAGCAGTCCCGGGGGTGGCCGATCCGAGGAGCAGTACTTC. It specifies CASSPGGGRSEEQYF.

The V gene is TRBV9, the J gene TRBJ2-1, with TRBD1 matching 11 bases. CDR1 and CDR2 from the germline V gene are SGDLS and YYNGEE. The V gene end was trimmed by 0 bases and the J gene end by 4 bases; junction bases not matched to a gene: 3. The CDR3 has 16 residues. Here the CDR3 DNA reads TGTGCCAGCAGCGTAGCGGGACAGGGGGAGTACAATGAGCAGTTCTTC. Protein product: CASSVAGQGEYNEQFF.

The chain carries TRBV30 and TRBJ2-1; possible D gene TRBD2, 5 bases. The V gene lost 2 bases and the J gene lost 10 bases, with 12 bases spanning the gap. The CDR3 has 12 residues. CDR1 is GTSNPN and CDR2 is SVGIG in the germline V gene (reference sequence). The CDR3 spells CAWSLGVREQFF. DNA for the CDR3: TGTGCCTGGAGTCTCGGGGTCCGGGAGCAGTTCTTC. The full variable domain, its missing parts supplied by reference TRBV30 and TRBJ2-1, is SQTIHQWPATLVQPVGSPLSLECTVEGTSNPNLYWYRQAAGRGLQLLFYSVGIGQISSEVPQNLSASRPQDRQFILSSKKLLLSDSGFYLCAWSLGVREQFFGPGTRLTVL.

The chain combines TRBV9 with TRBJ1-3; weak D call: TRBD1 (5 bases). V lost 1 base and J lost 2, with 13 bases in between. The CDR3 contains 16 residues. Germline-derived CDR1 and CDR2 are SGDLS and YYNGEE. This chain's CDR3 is CASSVSGISAGNTIYF. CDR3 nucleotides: TGTGCCAGCAGCGTATCAGGGATTTCTGCTGGAAACACCATATATTTT.

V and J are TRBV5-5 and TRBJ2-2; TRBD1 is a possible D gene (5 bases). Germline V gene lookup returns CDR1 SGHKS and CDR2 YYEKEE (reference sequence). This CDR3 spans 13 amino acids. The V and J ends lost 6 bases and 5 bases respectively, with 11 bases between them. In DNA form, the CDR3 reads TGTGCCAGCACCTCGACAGTTACCGGGGAGCTGTTTTTT. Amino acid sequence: CASTSTVTGELFF.